This entry is about one T cell receptor beta chain. Its antigen is unknown. The data were obtained in a study of T cell responses to AZD1222 COVID-19 vaccine. Sequencing used immunoSEQ multiplex PCR; TCRdb keeps in-frame clones, though not all of them. The table includes 130,000 or so clones, 94% detected once. Germline CDR1 and CDR2: SGHTA and FQGNSA. This CDR3 has 14 residues. V lost 2 bases to trimming and J lost 5 bases, with 12 bases between them. Regarding the study as a whole: Donors were chiefly white British, with a greater number of females, and clonal diversity was perhaps underestimated. Across the whole spike, CD4 TCRs peaked at regions 160-218 and 743-854. When two AZD1222 doses had been given, Spike-specific TCR breadth and depth rose.

Sample: peripheral blood, taken on day 0 of AZD1222 vaccination. This TCR was sampled from an adult in good health. The chain joins TRBV7-2 to TRBJ2-5; D remains unclear. CDR3 nucleotides: TGTGCCAGCAGCTTAAGTTGGACCGGGGAGACCCAGTACTTC. Translating gives CASSLSWTGETQYF.